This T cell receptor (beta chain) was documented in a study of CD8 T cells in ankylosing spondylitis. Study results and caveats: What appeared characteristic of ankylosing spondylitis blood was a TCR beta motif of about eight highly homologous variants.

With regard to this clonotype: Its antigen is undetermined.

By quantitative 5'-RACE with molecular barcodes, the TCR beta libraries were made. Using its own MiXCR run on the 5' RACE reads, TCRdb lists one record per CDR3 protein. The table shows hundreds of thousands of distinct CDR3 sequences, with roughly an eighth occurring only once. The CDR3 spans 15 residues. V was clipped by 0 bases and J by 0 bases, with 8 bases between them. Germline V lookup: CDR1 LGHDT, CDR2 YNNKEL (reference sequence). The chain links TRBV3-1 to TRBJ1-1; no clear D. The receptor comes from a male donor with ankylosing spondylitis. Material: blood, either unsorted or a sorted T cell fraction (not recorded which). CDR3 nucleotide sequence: TGTGCCAGCAGCCAAGACATGGCGGTGAACACTGAAGCTTTCTTT. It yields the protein CASSQDMAVNTEAFF.